A single sample gave rise to the 17 T cell receptor beta chains below, sequenced in a study of blood T cell repertoires in COVID-19. Only in-frame clones appear in the TCRdb table, and some are missing; sequencing was by immunoSEQ multiplex PCR. In the table there are about 350,000 clones, roughly 87% of which are singletons. Sequenced input: PBMCs or T cells enriched from blood (not recorded which). These receptors came from a woman aged 30 to 39 who had recovered from COVID-19.

The table lists this clone with a few counts. V is TRBV7-9 and J is TRBJ1-2; D is undetermined. CDR1 is SEHNR, CDR2 FQNEAQ, per germline (reference sequence). The CDR3 runs 14 residues. V lost 1 base to trimming and J lost 4 bases, with 10 bases between them. CDR3: CASSLDPGSYGYTF. CDR3 sequence (DNA): TGTGCCAGCAGCTTAGACCCAGGCTCCTATGGCTACACCTTC.

The V and J genes are TRBV9 and TRBJ1-1; possibly TRBD1 for D (5 bases). CDR3 length: 13 residues. V was clipped by 5 bases and J by 3 bases, with 11 bases between them. CDR1 SGDLS and CDR2 YYNGEE come from the germline V gene. The CDR3 protein is CASRQVYHTEAFF. CDR3 DNA: TGTGCCAGCAGACAGGTTTACCACACTGAAGCTTTCTTT.

This clone appeared a single time. In nucleotides, the CDR3 is TGTGCCAGCAGCGGGAGATCGAGCGGGACAGATACGCAGTATTTT. It is translated as CASSGRSSGTDTQYF. The chain recombines TRBV27 with TRBJ2-3, with D perhaps matching TRBD2 (6 bases). The CDR3 totals 15 residues. V was pared by 6 bases and J by 3 bases, with 16 bases between. The germline CDR1 and CDR2 sequences are MNHEY and SMNVEV (reference sequence).

V usage is TRBV19 and J usage is TRBJ2-2, with no clear D. Germline CDR1 is LNHDA and CDR2 is SQIVND (reference sequence). This CDR3 contains 12 residues. The V and J ends lost 5 bases and 8 bases respectively, with 9 bases between them. The CDR3 here is CASSELAGELFF. Written as DNA, the CDR3 is TGTGCCAGTAGTGAGCTTGCGGGGGAGCTGTTTTTT.

This chain uses TRBV12-5 with TRBJ2-7, with D perhaps TRBD2 (5 bases). V lost 5 bases, J lost 7 bases, and 15 bases lay in between. The CDR3 consists of 13 residues. Germline V gives CDR1 LGHNT, CDR2 FRNRAP. The CDR3 sequence: CASGNEGLGEQYF. The CDR3 DNA sequence: TGTGCTAGTGGTAACGAGGGCCTGGGGGAGCAGTACTTC.

By share, this clone ranks as medium-sized. The chain carries TRBV27 and TRBJ1-1; TRBD1 aligns across 9 bases. Germline V gives CDR1 MNHEY, CDR2 SMNVEV (reference sequence). The CDR3 has 15 residues. The J segment lost 4 bases and the V segment lost 0 bases, leaving 3 bases of the junction unmatched. CDR3 DNA: TGTGCCAGCAGTTTATCGACAGGGGGAGGCACTGAAGCTTTCTTT. It translates to CASSLSTGGGTEAFF.

The chain is built from TRBV28 and TRBJ2-7; maybe TRBD2 (5 bases). The CDR3 runs to 14 residues. V lost 7 bases and J 0 bases, leaving 13 bases between the germline ends. Germline V CDR1 and CDR2: MDHEN, SYDVKM. In DNA, the CDR3 is TGTGCCAGCACCCCAGGAGGATACTCCTACGAGCAGTACTTC. Residues: CASTPGGYSYEQYF.

V and J are TRBV4-1 and TRBJ2-7; D gene uncertain. Germline V CDR1 and CDR2: MGHRA, YSYEKL. V gave up 2 bases and J gave up 3 bases, with 8 bases separating them. CDR3 length equals 13 residues. The CDR3 is CASSQTDGYEQYF. CDR3 bases: TGCGCCAGCAGCCAAACAGACGGCTACGAGCAGTACTTC.

The chain couples TRBV24-1 to TRBJ2-7; 7 bases are a match to TRBD1. Germline loops: CDR1 KGHDR, CDR2 SFDVKD. The CDR3 is 19 residues long. Trimming took 7 bases from V and 3 from J; bases not matched to a gene: 23. The CDR3, as DNA: TGTGCCACCAGCCTCTTGAAGGGGCCGAGGGACAGCGGTAACTACGAGCAGTACTTC. It is translated as CATSLLKGPRDSGNYEQYF.

This sequence joins TRBV28 and TRBJ1-4; TRBD1 is a possible D gene (6 bases). The CDR3 sequence is 14 residues long. Germline-derived CDR1 and CDR2 are MDHEN and SYDVKM. The ends were cut back, 5 bases at V and 8 bases at J, with 15 bases in the middle. The CDR3 DNA reads as TGTGCCAGCAGTATGGGGGGGCGCCAAGAAAAACTGTTTTTT. Its protein product is CASSMGGRQEKLFF. The whole variable domain, remainder taken from reference TRBV28 and TRBJ1-4, is DVKVTQSSRYLVKRTGEKVFLECVQDMDHENMFWYRQDPGLGLRLIYFSYDVKMKEKGDIPEGYSVSREKKERFSLILESASTNQTSMYLCASSMGGRQEKLFFGSGTQLSVL.

The chain has TRBV28 and TRBJ2-7; 9 bases fit TRBD1. The germline gives CDR1 MDHEN, CDR2 SYDVKM. V was clipped by 5 bases and J by 6 bases; unmatched bases: 11. This CDR3 spans 15 amino acids. The CDR3 sequence is CASSVSGTGSLEQYF. DNA for the CDR3: TGTGCCAGCAGTGTCTCCGGGACAGGGTCGCTCGAGCAGTACTTC.

The CDR3 region has the DNA TGTGCCAGCAGCAAAACCCAAGGGGTACCCAGCTCCTACGAGCAGTACTTC. Protein sequence: CASSKTQGVPSSYEQYF. The chain joins TRBV21-1 to TRBJ2-7; TRBD1 is taken as the D call from the table, unchecked against the DNA. TRBV21-1 is flagged as a pseudogene. CDR3 length equals 17 residues.

The genes are TRBV5-1 and TRBJ1-5, with 11 bases that match TRBD1. The CDR3 spans 15 residues. V trimming: 3 bases; J trimming: 2 bases; junction bases outside the gene matches: 1. CDR1 and CDR2 from the germline V gene are SGHRS and YFSETQ. The CDR3 DNA sequence: TGCGCCAGCAGCTGGGGACAGGGGGGCAATCAGCCCCAGCATTTT. Translating it yields CASSWGQGGNQPQHF.

The sample holds a few counts of this clone. The chain recombines TRBV7-2 with TRBJ1-1; tentative D call: TRBD1 (5 bases). This CDR3 is built from 16 residues. Trimming pared 5 bases from V and 1 base from J, leaving 17 bases between. The germline CDR1 and CDR2 sequences are SGHTA and FQGNSA. Here the CDR3 DNA reads TGTGCCAGCAGCCTCCGTCGGGGACTCCGGAACACTGAAGCTTTCTTT. Its translation is CASSLRRGLRNTEAFF.

The chain combines TRBV7-9 with TRBJ1-6, with TRBD1 matching 11 bases. Germline V lookup: CDR1 SEHNR, CDR2 FQNEAQ (reference sequence). V lost 5 bases to trimming and J lost 8 bases; unmatched junction nucleotides: 8. This CDR3 is built from 16 residues. The CDR3 DNA reads TGTGCCAGCAGCGCGTCCGGGACAGGGGGATATTCACCCCTCCACTTT. Amino acid sequence: CASSASGTGGYSPLHF.

This chain joins TRBV5-5 and TRBJ1-2, with 11 nucleotides matching TRBD1. Germline values: CDR1 SGHKS, CDR2 YYEKEE (reference sequence). CDR3 length: 13 residues. The trim removed 4 bases at V and 7 bases at J, leaving 3 bases unmatched. Written as DNA, the CDR3 is TGTGCCAGCAGCCCCGGGACAGGGGGTGGCTACACCTTC. Amino acid sequence: CASSPGTGGGYTF. Full variable domain (remainder filled in from reference TRBV5-5 and TRBJ1-2): DAGVTQSPTHLIKTRGQQVTLRCSPISGHKSVSWYQQVLGQGPQFIFQYYEKEERGRGNFPDRFSARQFPNYSSELNVNALLLGDSALYLCASSPGTGGGYTFGSGTRLTVV.

The chain recombines TRBV5-4 with TRBJ1-1; D is uncertain. The CDR3 extends over 13 amino acids. The V and J ends lost 3 bases and 0 bases respectively, with 6 bases between them. CDR1 and CDR2 from the germline V gene are SGHNT and YYREEE (reference sequence). CDR3: CASSSSMNTEAFF. The CDR3 region has the DNA TGTGCCAGCAGCTCAAGCATGAACACTGAAGCTTTCTTT.